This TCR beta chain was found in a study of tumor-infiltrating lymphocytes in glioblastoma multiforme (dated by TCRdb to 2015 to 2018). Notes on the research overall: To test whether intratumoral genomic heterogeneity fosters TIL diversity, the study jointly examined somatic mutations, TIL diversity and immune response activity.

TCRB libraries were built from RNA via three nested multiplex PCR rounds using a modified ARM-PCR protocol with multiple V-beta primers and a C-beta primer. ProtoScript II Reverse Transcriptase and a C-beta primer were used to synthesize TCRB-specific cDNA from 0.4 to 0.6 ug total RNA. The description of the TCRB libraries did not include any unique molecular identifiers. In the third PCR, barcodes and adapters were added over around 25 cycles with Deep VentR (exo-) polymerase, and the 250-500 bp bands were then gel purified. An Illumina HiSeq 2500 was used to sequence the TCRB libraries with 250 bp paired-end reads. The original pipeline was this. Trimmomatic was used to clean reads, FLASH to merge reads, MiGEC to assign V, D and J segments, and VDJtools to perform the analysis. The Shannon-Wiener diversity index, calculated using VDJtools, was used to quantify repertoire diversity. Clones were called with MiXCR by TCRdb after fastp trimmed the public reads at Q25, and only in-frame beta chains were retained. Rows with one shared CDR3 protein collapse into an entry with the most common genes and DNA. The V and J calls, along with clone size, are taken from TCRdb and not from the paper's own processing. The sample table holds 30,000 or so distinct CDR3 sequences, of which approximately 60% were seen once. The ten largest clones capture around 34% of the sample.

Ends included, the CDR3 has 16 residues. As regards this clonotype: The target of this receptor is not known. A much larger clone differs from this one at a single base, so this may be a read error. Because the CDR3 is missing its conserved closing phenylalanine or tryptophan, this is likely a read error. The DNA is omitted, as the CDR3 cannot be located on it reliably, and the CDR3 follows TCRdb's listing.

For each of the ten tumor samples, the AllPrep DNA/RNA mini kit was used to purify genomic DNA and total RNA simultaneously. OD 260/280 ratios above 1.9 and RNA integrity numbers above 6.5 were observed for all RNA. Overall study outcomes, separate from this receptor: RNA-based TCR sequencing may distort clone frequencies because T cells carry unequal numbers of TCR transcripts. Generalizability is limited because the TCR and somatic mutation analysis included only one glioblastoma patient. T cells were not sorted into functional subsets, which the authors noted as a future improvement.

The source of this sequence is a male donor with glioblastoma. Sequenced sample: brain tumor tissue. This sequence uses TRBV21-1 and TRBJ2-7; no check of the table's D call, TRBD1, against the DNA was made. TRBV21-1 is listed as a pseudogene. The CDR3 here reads CASSKGLRERVYEQYL.